Included here is one TCR beta chain sequence, with context. The CDR3 sequence is 16 residues long. V was pared by 0 bases and J by 4 bases, with 9 bases of the junction left unmatched. Germline assignment: CDR1 SGHNT and CDR2 YYREEE (reference sequence). The assay was immunoSEQ multiplex PCR, and TCRdb's table has in-frame clones only and misses some. The sample carries roughly 48,000 clones, 90% to 95% recorded once. These data are taken from a study of technical replicates of blood from a handful of donors. The V call is TRBV5-4, the J call TRBJ2-7; 8 bases map to TRBD2. Sequenced sample: PBMCs. The clonotype originates from a human donor in good health. Some clones in this sample may be carry-over from other donors' samples. The chain's CDR3 is CASSLVAASGRYEQYF. CDR3 DNA sequence: TGTGCCAGCAGCTTGGTAGCGGCTAGCGGGCGTTACGAGCAGTACTTC.